Presented here are 30 T cell receptor beta chains from one specimen sequenced in a study of cytotoxic CD8 clonotypes in ibrutinib-treated CLL. The protocol was immunoSEQ multiplex PCR, while the TCRdb copy is restricted to in-frame clones and leaves out a portion. The table has about 140,000 clones, 75% to 95% seen once. The sample was PBMCs, taken after 12 months of ibrutinib treatment. All receptors come from a human donor with chronic lymphocytic leukemia.

The CDR3 sequence is CASSLGLWESYLGEQYF. CDR3 DNA: TGCGCCAGCAGCTTGGGGCTATGGGAGTCTTACCTCGGCGAGCAGTACTTC. The gene calls are TRBV5-1 and TRBJ2-7; D perhaps matches TRBD2 (5 bases). Germline CDR1 and CDR2: SGHRS and YFSETQ. CDR3 length equals 17 residues. The ends were cut back, 0 bases at V and 6 bases at J, with 22 bases in the middle.

This chain links TRBV28 with TRBJ2-7; a possible D gene is TRBD2 (6 bases). The CDR3 has 15 amino acids. Germline CDR1 and CDR2: MDHEN and SYDVKM. Trimming shortened V by 6 bases and J by 8 bases, and 23 bases separated the two germline ends. CDR3 DNA sequence: TGTGCCAGCAGCTCCGGGGTGGGAGGCCTCGACCAGCAGTACTTC. It is translated as CASSSGVGGLDQQYF.

The chain has TRBV18 and TRBJ1-2; TRBD1 aligns across 9 bases. J lost 8 bases, V lost 2 bases, and 9 bases had no gene match. The CDR3 sequence is 15 residues long. Germline CDR1 is KGHSH and CDR2 is LQKENI. The CDR3 DNA reads TGTGCCAGCTCACCAGGGACAGGGCAGTCGGCGGGCTACACCTTC. This encodes CASSPGTGQSAGYTF.

J is TRBJ2-1 and V is TRBV5-4; D might be TRBD1 (6 bases). The CDR3 extends over 15 amino acids. Trimming removed 5 bases at V and 9 bases at J, with 21 bases between. Germline V gene data show CDR1 as SGHNT and CDR2 as YYREEE (reference sequence). The CDR3 DNA reads as TGTGCCAGCAGTTTAGACGGGACACCACCCAGTGAGCAGTTCTTC. Encoded protein: CASSLDGTPPSEQFF.

The rearrangement joins TRBV30 to TRBJ1-2; 8 bases are a match to TRBD1. CDR3 length equals 17 residues. CDR1 is GTSNPN, CDR2 SVGIG, per germline (reference sequence). V lost 0 bases to trimming and J lost 6 bases; unmatched junction nucleotides: 15. This chain's CDR3 is CAWSVIRDRSSGDGYTF. CDR3 in DNA: TGTGCCTGGAGTGTAATCCGGGACAGGAGCTCGGGGGATGGCTACACCTTC. The full variable domain, in which reference TRBV30 and TRBJ1-2 provide the parts outside the CDR3, is SQTIHQWPATLVQPVGSPLSLECTVEGTSNPNLYWYRQAAGRGLQLLFYSVGIGQISSEVPQNLSASRPQDRQFILSSKKLLLSDSGFYLCAWSVIRDRSSGDGYTFGSGTRLTVV.

The DNA for the CDR3 is TGTGCCAGCAGCAACCCGCGGGAGGGGTACTACGAGCAGTACTTC. Translated, it gives CASSNPREGYYEQYF. The chain uses TRBV27 and TRBJ2-7; 9 bases fit TRBD2. The CDR3 runs 15 residues. V lost 6 bases, J lost 3 bases, and 9 bases stayed unmatched. The germline V gene has CDR1 MNHEY and CDR2 SMNVEV (reference sequence).

J is TRBJ2-7 and V is TRBV27, with 7 bases that match TRBD1. Trimming cost V 2 bases and J 5 bases; bases outside gene matches: 6. Germline V gives CDR1 MNHEY, CDR2 SMNVEV (reference sequence). CDR3 length: 14 residues. The chain's CDR3 is CASSLRGQAHEQYF. DNA for the CDR3: TGTGCCAGCAGTTTAAGAGGACAGGCCCACGAGCAGTACTTC.

The chain joins TRBV28 to TRBJ1-1; possible D gene TRBD1, 5 bases. This CDR3 contains 16 residues. V dropped 5 bases and J dropped 1 base, with 17 bases sitting between them. Per germline, CDR1 MDHEN and CDR2 SYDVKM. The CDR3 sequence is CASSLLDPGRNTEAFF. CDR3 coding DNA: TGTGCCAGCAGTCTCCTAGACCCGGGGCGGAACACTGAAGCTTTCTTT.

This chain connects TRBV28 to TRBJ2-7; 8 bases match TRBD2. CDR1 and CDR2 from the germline V gene are MDHEN and SYDVKM. The length of the CDR3 is 16 residues. The V and J ends lost 5 bases and 4 bases, in that order; junction bases with no gene match: 13. The CDR3 sequence: CASSTHPGGDDYEQYF. Here the CDR3 DNA reads TGTGCCAGCAGTACCCACCCGGGGGGGGATGATTACGAGCAGTACTTC.

The chain employs TRBV28 and TRBJ1-2; tentatively, D is TRBD1 (5 bases). Germline CDR1 reads MDHEN; CDR2 reads SYDVKM. V lost 8 bases, J lost 6 bases, and 16 bases lay in between. This CDR3 comprises 13 residues. The CDR3 coding sequence is TGTGCCAGCTCAGATCTACAGGTTGATGGCTACACCTTC. Translating it yields CASSDLQVDGYTF.

The J gene is TRBJ2-3, the V gene TRBV6-5; D possibly matches TRBD1 or TRBD2 (5 bases each). This CDR3 is built from 15 residues. CDR1 and CDR2 from the germline V gene are MNHEY and SVGAGI. V was clipped by 7 bases and J by 1 base, with 15 bases between them. The CDR3 DNA reads as TGTGCCAGCACCTCTCCGGGACGCGGCACAGATACGCAGTATTTT. This translates into CASTSPGRGTDTQYF.

The genes are TRBV5-1 and TRBJ2-7, with 8 bases matching TRBD1. Germline loops: CDR1 SGHRS, CDR2 YFSETQ. V lost 2 bases to trimming and J lost 0 bases; unmatched junction nucleotides: 7. CDR3 length equals 16 residues. The CDR3 bases are TGCGCCAGCAGCTTAATCGGACAGGGTCTCTCCTACGAGCAGTACTTC. It codes for CASSLIGQGLSYEQYF.

The V and J genes are TRBV28 and TRBJ2-7; 13 nucleotides match TRBD2. V lost 4 bases and J lost 8; bases outside the gene matches: 5. Germline CDR1 reads MDHEN; CDR2 reads SYDVKM. The CDR3 is 14 amino acids. CDR3 residues: CASSSPGLAGQQYF. The CDR3 DNA reads as TGTGCCAGCAGTTCTCCGGGACTAGCGGGACAGCAGTACTTC.

V gene TRBV11-2 combines with J gene TRBJ1-2; D not certain. CDR1 SGHAT and CDR2 FQNNGV come from the germline V gene. The CDR3 has 14 amino acids. Trimming took 1 base from V and 5 from J, leaving 11 bases between them. The CDR3 bases are TGTGCCAGCAGCTTAGGCCCCGACACGTATGGCTACACCTTC. This gives the protein CASSLGPDTYGYTF.

This sequence joins TRBV29-1 and TRBJ1-4; TRBD1 matches 9 bases. With 6 bases clipped from V and 8 bases from J, the junction kept 10 bases outside the gene matches. Per the germline V gene, CDR1 is SQVTM and CDR2 is ANQGSEA. The CDR3 contains 14 residues. As DNA, the CDR3 is TGCAGCGTCGGATCGACAGGGGGGGGAGAAAAACTGTTTTTT. As protein: CSVGSTGGGEKLFF.

The chain uses TRBV6-5 and TRBJ1-1, with no clear D. V gave up 2 bases and J gave up 5 bases, with 6 bases separating them. The CDR3 contains 12 residues. The germline CDR1 and CDR2 sequences are MNHEY and SVGAGI. The CDR3, as DNA: TGTGCCAGCAGTTACCTGGGGACTGAAGCTTTCTTT. Translation gives CASSYLGTEAFF.

The chain links TRBV21-1 to TRBJ2-4. TRBV21-1 is shown as a pseudogene. The CDR3 consists of 17 residues. The CDR3 is CASSKGGGRLAKNIQYF. CDR3 nucleotide sequence: TGTGCCAGCAGCAAAGGAGGCGGCAGGTTAGCCAAAAACATTCAGTACTTC.

The chain links TRBV5-6 to TRBJ1-2, with TRBD1 matching 9 bases. Germline V CDR1 and CDR2: SGHDT, YYEEEE. CDR3 size: 16 residues. Losses at the gene ends were 4 bases for V and 0 bases for J; bases not matched to a gene: 7. Written as DNA, the CDR3 is TGTGCCAGCAGCCCGGGACAGGGCCAGTCTAACTATGGCTACACCTTC. Its translation is CASSPGQGQSNYGYTF. Using reference TRBV5-6 and TRBJ1-2 for the parts outside the CDR3, the full variable domain is DAGVTQSPTHLIKTRGQQVTLRCSPKSGHDTVSWYQQALGQGPQFIFQYYEEEERQRGNFPDRFSGHQFPNYSSELNVNALLLGDSALYLCASSPGQGQSNYGYTFGSGTRLTVV.

This chain links TRBV4-3 with TRBJ2-7; D uncertain. V was shortened by 4 bases and J by 0 bases, with 13 bases between the two germline ends. This CDR3 has 15 amino acids. CDR1 and CDR2 from the germline V gene are LGHNA and YSLEER. CDR3 region: CASSRGTASSYEQYF. CDR3 sequence (DNA): TGCGCCAGCAGCCGAGGAACAGCTAGCTCCTACGAGCAGTACTTC.

The chain uses TRBV19 and TRBJ1-2; 7 bases fit TRBD1. CDR1 is LNHDA, CDR2 SQIVND, per germline (reference sequence). Trimming removed 5 bases from V and 5 bases from J; junction bases left unmatched: 5. CDR3 length: 13 residues. For the CDR3, the DNA is TGTGCCAGTAGTCCCGACAGGGATTATGGCTACACCTTC. It translates to CASSPDRDYGYTF. The complete variable domain, with remaining parts taken from reference TRBV19 and TRBJ1-2, reads DGGITQSPKYLFRKEGQNVTLSCEQNLNHDAMYWYRQDPGQGLRLIYYSQIVNDFQKGDIAEGYSVSREKKESFPLTVTSAQKNPTAFYLCASSPDRDYGYTFGSGTRLTVV.

The genes are TRBV23-1 and TRBJ2-5; 8 bases match TRBD2. TRBV23-1 is placed among ORFs of uncertain function. V shed 3 bases, J shed 0 bases, and the junction held 6 bases outside the gene matches. The CDR3 contains 16 residues. The CDR3 DNA is TGCGCCAGCAGTCAGTTCACTAGCGGCCACCAAGAGACCCAGTACTTC. Its protein product is CASSQFTSGHQETQYF.

This sequence joins TRBV6-5 and TRBJ2-2; 8 bases match TRBD1. CDR1 is MNHEY, CDR2 SVGAGI, per germline. Losses at the gene ends were 4 bases for V and 8 bases for J; bases not matched to a gene: 9. This CDR3 has 15 amino acids. The CDR3 protein is CASSFSRGLRGELFF. The CDR3 DNA reads as TGTGCCAGCAGTTTTTCCAGGGGGCTTAGAGGGGAGCTGTTTTTT.

The rearrangement joins TRBV6-5 to TRBJ2-1; 13 positions agree with TRBD2. V was pared by 0 bases and J by 10 bases, with 6 bases of the junction left unmatched. The CDR3 is 16 residues long. Germline V lookup: CDR1 MNHEY, CDR2 SVGAGI. CDR3: CASSYSWTSGSVEQFF. The CDR3 bases are TGTGCCAGCAGTTACTCTTGGACTAGCGGGAGTGTAGAGCAGTTCTTC.

The chain has TRBV19 and TRBJ1-4; a possible D gene is TRBD1 (5 bases). The CDR3 has 12 amino acids. CDR1 and CDR2 (germline): LNHDA, SQIVND (reference sequence). V lost 6 bases and J lost 4, with 6 bases in between. The CDR3, as DNA: TGTGCCAGTAGAAGGGGTAATGAAAAACTGTTTTTT. Protein product: CASRRGNEKLFF.

The rearrangement links TRBV18 to TRBJ2-7, with D unclear. This CDR3 has 11 amino acids. The germline gives CDR1 KGHSH, CDR2 LQKENI. The V end was cut by 3 bases, the J end by 3 bases, with 3 bases between. The DNA for the CDR3 is TGTGCCAGCTCACCGAACTACGAGCAGTACTTC. This sequence encodes CASSPNYEQYF.

V usage is TRBV6-5 and J usage is TRBJ2-1; D possibly corresponds to TRBD1 (5 bases). CDR3 length: 14 amino acids. V was clipped by 7 bases and J by 4 bases, with 14 bases between them. The V gene's germline CDR1 is MNHEY and CDR2 SVGAGI. DNA for the CDR3: TGTGCCAGCACAACAGGTGGGTCGTACAATGAGCAGTTCTTC. It translates to CASTTGGSYNEQFF.

V and J are TRBV30 and TRBJ1-4; tentative D call: TRBD1 (5 bases). Germline V CDR1 and CDR2: GTSNPN, SVGIG (reference sequence). The CDR3 extends over 17 amino acids. V was cut by 3 bases and J by 2 bases, with 19 bases left in between. CDR3 protein: CAWSPTRSGATNEKLFF. DNA for the CDR3: TGTGCCTGGAGCCCAACTCGGTCCGGGGCGACTAATGAAAAACTGTTTTTT.

The chain employs TRBV14 and TRBJ2-7; D may be TRBD1 (6 bases). Trimming cost V 3 bases and J 2 bases, with 17 bases left between them. The CDR3 extends over 16 amino acids. Germline-derived CDR1 and CDR2 are SGHDN and FVKESK. This CDR3 is CASSHRLRTEPYEQYF. Written as DNA, the CDR3 is TGTGCCAGCAGCCACCGACTCCGGACAGAACCCTACGAGCAGTACTTC.

V usage is TRBV7-9 and J usage is TRBJ1-2, with no clear D. The germline V gene has CDR1 SEHNR and CDR2 FQNEAQ (reference sequence). The ends were cut back, 1 base at V and 6 bases at J, with 15 bases in the middle. The CDR3 has 15 amino acids. CDR3 bases: TGTGCCAGCAGCTTAGATCAGAAGGCCGGGCATGGCTACACCTTC. This sequence encodes CASSLDQKAGHGYTF. Based on the CDR3 plus reference TRBV7-9 and TRBJ1-2, the full variable domain is DTGVSQNPRHKITKRGQNVTFRCDPISEHNRLYWYRQTLGQGPEFLTYFQNEAQLEKSRLLSDRFSAERPKGSFSTLEIQRTEQGDSAMYLCASSLDQKAGHGYTFGSGTRLTVV.

The chain has TRBV30 and TRBJ2-3; D possibly corresponds to TRBD1 (6 bases). The CDR3 length is 16 residues. Trimming cost V 5 bases and J 0 bases, with 18 bases left between them. Germline-derived CDR1 and CDR2 are GTSNPN and SVGIG (reference sequence). CDR3 protein: CAWGSGTSSSTDTQYF. Here the CDR3 DNA reads TGTGCCTGGGGCTCCGGGACATCTTCTAGCACAGATACGCAGTATTTT.